The clone carrying this TCR beta chain has just a few counts. What it binds is not known. Germline V gene sequence: CDR1 MNHEY, CDR2 SVGAGI. The CDR3 is 13 residues long. V was cut by 2 bases and J by 1 base, with 5 bases left in between. This record belongs to a study of cytotoxic CD8 clonotypes in ibrutinib-treated CLL. Study-level findings and limits: Public clonotypes (which were uncommon) either contracted or remained stable on treatment. Sampling schedules were unmatched across sustained-remission and progressing patients.

Libraries were prepared by immunoSEQ multiplex PCR; TCRdb keeps only in-frame clonotypes and omits some of them. The sample consists of 200,000 to 250,000 clones, 65% to 80% of them appearing once. This receptor was identified in a human donor with chronic lymphocytic leukemia. The chain combines TRBV6-5 with TRBJ1-2, with D unclear. Sequenced here: PBMCs, sampled after 12 months of ibrutinib treatment. This chain's CDR3 is CASSYVSNYGYTF. CDR3 nucleotides: TGTGCCAGCAGTTACGTCAGTAACTATGGCTACACCTTC.